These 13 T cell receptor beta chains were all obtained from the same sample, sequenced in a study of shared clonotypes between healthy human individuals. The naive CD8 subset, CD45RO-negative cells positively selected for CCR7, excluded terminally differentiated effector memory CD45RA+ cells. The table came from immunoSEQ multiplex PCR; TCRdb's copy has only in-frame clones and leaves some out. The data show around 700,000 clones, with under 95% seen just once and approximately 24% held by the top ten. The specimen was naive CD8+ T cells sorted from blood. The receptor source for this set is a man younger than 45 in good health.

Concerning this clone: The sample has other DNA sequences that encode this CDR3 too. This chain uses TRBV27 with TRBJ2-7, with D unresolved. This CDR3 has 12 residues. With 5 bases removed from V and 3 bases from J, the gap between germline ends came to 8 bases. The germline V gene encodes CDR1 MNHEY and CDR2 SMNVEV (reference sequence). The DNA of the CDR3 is TGTGCCAGCAGTCCCTCGGGCTACGAGCAGTACTTC. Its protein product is CASSPSGYEQYF.

The DNA of the CDR3 is TGTGCCAGCAGTTTGACTACCGAATCCTACGAGCAGTACTTC. Translating it yields CASSLTTESYEQYF. This sequence joins TRBV27 and TRBJ2-7; a weak D match, TRBD2 (5 bases). The germline CDR1 and CDR2 sequences are MNHEY and SMNVEV (reference sequence). The V end lost 3 bases, the J end lost 1 base, and 10 bases lay between the germline ends. CDR3 size: 14 residues.

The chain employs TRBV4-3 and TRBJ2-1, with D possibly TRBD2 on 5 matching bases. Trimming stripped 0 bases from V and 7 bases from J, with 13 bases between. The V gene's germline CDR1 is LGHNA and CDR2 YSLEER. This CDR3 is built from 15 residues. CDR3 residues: CASSQDAGYGNEQFF. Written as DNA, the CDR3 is TGCGCCAGCAGCCAAGATGCGGGCTACGGGAATGAGCAGTTCTTC.

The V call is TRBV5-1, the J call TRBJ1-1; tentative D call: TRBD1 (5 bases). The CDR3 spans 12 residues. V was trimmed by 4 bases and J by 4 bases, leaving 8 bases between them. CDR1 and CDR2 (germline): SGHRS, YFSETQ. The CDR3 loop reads CASSHGGTEAFF. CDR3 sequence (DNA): TGCGCCAGCAGCCACGGGGGCACTGAAGCTTTCTTT.

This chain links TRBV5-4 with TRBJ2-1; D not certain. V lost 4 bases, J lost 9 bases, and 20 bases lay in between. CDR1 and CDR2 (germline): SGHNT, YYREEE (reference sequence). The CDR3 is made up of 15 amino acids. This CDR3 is CASSQRYGGESEQFF. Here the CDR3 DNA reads TGTGCCAGCAGCCAGCGTTATGGCGGAGAGAGTGAGCAGTTCTTC. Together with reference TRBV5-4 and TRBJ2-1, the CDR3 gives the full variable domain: ETGVTQSPTHLIKTRGQQVTLRCSSQSGHNTVSWYQQALGQGPQFIFQYYREEENGRGNFPPRFSGLQFPNYSSELNVNALELDDSALYLCASSQRYGGESEQFFGPGTRLTVL.

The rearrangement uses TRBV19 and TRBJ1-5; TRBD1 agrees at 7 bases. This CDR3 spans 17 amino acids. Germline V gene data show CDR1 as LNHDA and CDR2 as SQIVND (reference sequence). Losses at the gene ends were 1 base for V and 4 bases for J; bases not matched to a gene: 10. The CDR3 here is CASSIGLGDSQNQPQHF. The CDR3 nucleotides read TGTGCCAGTAGTATAGGTTTAGGGGACAGTCAGAATCAGCCCCAGCATTTT.

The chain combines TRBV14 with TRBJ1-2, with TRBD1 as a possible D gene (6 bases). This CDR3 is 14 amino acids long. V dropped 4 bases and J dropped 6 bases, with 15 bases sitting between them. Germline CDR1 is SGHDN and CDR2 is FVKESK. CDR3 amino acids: CASSPQGYHDGYTF. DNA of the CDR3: TGTGCCAGCAGCCCCCAGGGGTATCATGATGGCTACACCTTC. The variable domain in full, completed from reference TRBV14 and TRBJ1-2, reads EAGVTQFPSHSVIEKGQTVTLRCDPISGHDNLYWYRRVMGKEIKFLLHFVKESKQDESGMPNNRFLAERTGGTYSTLKVQPAELEDSGVYFCASSPQGYHDGYTFGSGTRLTVV.

The CDR3 sequence is CASSPGQGGGYTF. Here the CDR3 DNA reads TGTGCCAGCAGTCCGGGACAGGGGGGAGGCTACACCTTC. V is TRBV28 and J is TRBJ1-2, with 11 bases lining up with TRBD1. V trimming: 5 bases; J trimming: 8 bases; junction bases outside the gene matches: 4. The length of the CDR3 is 13 residues. Germline V gene data show CDR1 as MDHEN and CDR2 as SYDVKM.

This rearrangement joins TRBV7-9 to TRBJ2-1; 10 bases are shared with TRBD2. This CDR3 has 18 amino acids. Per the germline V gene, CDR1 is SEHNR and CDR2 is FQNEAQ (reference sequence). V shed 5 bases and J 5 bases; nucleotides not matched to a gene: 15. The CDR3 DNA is TGTGCCAGCAGCCCCCGATTAGGTGGGACTAGCGCTGACAATGAGCAGTTCTTC. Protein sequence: CASSPRLGGTSADNEQFF.

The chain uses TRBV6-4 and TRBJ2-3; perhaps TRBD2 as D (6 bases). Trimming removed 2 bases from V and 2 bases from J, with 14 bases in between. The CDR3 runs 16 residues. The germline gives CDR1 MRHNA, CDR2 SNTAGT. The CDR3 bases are TGTGCCAGCAGTGACCAGGGCGGGACCTACACAGATACGCAGTATTTT. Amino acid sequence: CASSDQGGTYTDTQYF.

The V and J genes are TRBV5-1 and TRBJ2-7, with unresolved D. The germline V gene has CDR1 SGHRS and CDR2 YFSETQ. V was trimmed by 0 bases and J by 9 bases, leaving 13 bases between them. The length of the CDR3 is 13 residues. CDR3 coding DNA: TGCGCCAGCAGCTTGGGGTCCGACGTTGTGCAGTACTTC. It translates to CASSLGSDVVQYF.

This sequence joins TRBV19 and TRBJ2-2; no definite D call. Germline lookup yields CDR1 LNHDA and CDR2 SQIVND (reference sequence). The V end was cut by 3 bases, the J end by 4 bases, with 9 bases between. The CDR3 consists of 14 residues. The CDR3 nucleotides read TGTGCCAGTAGTATTTGGCGAGCCACCGGGGAGCTGTTTTTT. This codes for CASSIWRATGELFF.

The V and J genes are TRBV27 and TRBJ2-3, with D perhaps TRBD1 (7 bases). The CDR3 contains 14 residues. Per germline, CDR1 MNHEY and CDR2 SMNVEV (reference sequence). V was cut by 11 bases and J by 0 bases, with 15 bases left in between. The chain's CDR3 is CACSGGPSTDTQYF. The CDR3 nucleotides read TGTGCCTGCTCAGGGGGGCCTAGCACAGATACGCAGTATTTT.